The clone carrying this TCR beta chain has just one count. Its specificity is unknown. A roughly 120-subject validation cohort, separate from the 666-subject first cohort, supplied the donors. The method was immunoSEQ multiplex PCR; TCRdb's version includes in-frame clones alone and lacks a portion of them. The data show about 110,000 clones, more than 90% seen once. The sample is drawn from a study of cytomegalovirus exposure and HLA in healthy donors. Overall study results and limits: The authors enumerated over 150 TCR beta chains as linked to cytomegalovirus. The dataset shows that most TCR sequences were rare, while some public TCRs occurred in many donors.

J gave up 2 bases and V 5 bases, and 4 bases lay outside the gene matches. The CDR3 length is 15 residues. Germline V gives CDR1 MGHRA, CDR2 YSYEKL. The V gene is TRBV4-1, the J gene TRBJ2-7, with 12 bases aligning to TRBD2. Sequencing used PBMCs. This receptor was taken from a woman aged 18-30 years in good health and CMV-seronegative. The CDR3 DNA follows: TGCGCCAGCAGCAAGACTAGCGGGGGCCCCTACGAGCAGTACTTC. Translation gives CASSKTSGGPYEQYF.